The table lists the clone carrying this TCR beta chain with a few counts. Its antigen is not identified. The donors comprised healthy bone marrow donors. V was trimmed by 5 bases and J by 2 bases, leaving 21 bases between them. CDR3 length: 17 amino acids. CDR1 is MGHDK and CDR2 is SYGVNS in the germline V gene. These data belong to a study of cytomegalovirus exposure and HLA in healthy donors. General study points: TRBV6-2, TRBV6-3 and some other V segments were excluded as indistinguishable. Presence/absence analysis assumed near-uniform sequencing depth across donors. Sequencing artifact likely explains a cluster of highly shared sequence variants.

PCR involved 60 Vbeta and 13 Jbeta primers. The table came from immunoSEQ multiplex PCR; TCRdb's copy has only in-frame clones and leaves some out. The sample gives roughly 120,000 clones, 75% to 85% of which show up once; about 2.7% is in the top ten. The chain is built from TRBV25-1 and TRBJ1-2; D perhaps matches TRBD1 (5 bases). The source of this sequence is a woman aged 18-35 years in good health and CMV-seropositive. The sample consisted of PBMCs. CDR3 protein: CASSPWGVRKTNYGYTF. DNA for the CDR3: TGTGCCAGCAGTCCCTGGGGGGTCCGCAAGACGAACTATGGCTACACCTTC.